This passage covers 27 T cell receptor beta chains from one sample sequenced in a study of glioma-infiltrating T cells. Using RNA template, CDR3s of TCR alpha and beta were amplified with iRepertoire arm-PCR. Each CDR3 protein gets one entry after TCRdb re-called the multiplex PCR reads with MiXCR. The sample carries 300,000 to 400,000 distinct CDR3 sequences, roughly two fifths recorded once. Sequenced material: glioma tissue, nonneoplastic brain tissue, or PBMCs (not recorded which). Receptor source: a human donor with low-grade glioma or glioblastoma, undergoing nonglioma brain surgery, or in good health (not recorded which).

This clonotype appeared many times. V gene TRBV27 combines with J gene TRBJ1-1; 8 bases map to TRBD1. The germline V gene has CDR1 MNHEY and CDR2 SMNVEV (reference sequence). CDR3 length: 17 residues. V trimming: 2 bases; J trimming: 3 bases; junction bases outside the gene matches: 11. DNA for the CDR3: TGTGCCAGCAGTTTACATTCACAGGGGGGTTACGACACTGAAGCTTTCTTT. This gives the protein CASSLHSQGGYDTEAFF.

CDR3 DNA: TGCGCCAGCAGCCTGGACGGGGTTGGGGGTAGCGAGCAGTACTTC. Encoded protein: CASSLDGVGGSEQYF. The V and J genes are TRBV5-1 and TRBJ2-7, with D perhaps being TRBD1 or TRBD2 (5 bases each). With 4 bases removed from V and 6 bases from J, the gap between germline ends came to 20 bases. The CDR3 runs 15 residues. The germline gives CDR1 SGHRS, CDR2 YFSETQ.

With regard to this clonotype: A much larger clone lies one base from this, so it may be a read error. This is likely a read error, given that the CDR3 carries no conserved phenylalanine or tryptophan at its end. This chain links TRBV27 with TRBJ1-2; D gene ambiguous. Germline values: CDR1 MNHEY, CDR2 SMNVEV (reference sequence). The length of the CDR3 is 15 residues. Trimming removed 3 bases at V and 8 bases at J, with 19 bases between. The CDR3 DNA sequence: TGTGCCAGCAGTTTCGGCGCGGGAGGAATGCGCGGCTACACCCTC. As protein: CASSFGAGGMRGYTL.

To note about this clonotype: This may arise from a read error, as a much more abundant clone is one base away. The rearrangement joins TRBV7-8 to TRBJ1-5; TRBD1 is a possible D gene (5 bases). There are 15 residues in the CDR3. Germline CDR1 is SGHVS and CDR2 is FQNEAQ. The CDR3 DNA follows: TGTGCCAGCAGCATCAGACAGCATAGCAATCAGCCCAAGCATTTT. Translation gives CASSIRQHSNQPKHF.

The chain recombines TRBV5-1 with TRBJ2-2; the match to TRBD1 covers 10 bases. Germline trimming cut 4 bases from V and 2 bases from J; bases unmatched to any gene: 2. Per the germline V gene, CDR1 is SGHRS and CDR2 is YFSETQ. There are 15 residues in the CDR3. The CDR3 sequence is CASSRDRGNTGELFF. CDR3 sequence (DNA): TGCGCCAGCAGCCGGGACAGGGGAAACACCGGGGAGCTGTTTTTT.

The chain recombines TRBV19 with TRBJ2-3; D ambiguous. The CDR3 is 14 residues long. CDR1 and CDR2 from the germline V gene are LNHDA and SQIVND (reference sequence). Trimming shortened V by 5 bases and J by 6 bases, and 15 bases separated the two germline ends. The CDR3 bases are TGTGCCAGTAGTCCGTCCGCTTTCTATGATACGCAGTATTTT. Amino acid sequence: CASSPSAFYDTQYF.

On this clonotype: A much larger clone is a single base away; this may be a read error. The genes are TRBV27 and TRBJ2-1, with a possible D match to TRBD2 (6 bases). V was pared by 5 bases and J by 6 bases, with 17 bases between. Germline CDR1 MNHEY, CDR2 SMNVEV (reference sequence). This CDR3 is 15 amino acids long. For the CDR3, the DNA is TGTGCCAGCAGTCGGTTGCCTAGCGTCCTCAATGAGCAGTTCTTC. Translated, it gives CASSRLPSVLNEQFF.

This clonotype was seen ten or more times. The V and J genes are TRBV6-1 and TRBJ2-7, with D maybe TRBD2 (5 bases). The CDR3 extends over 14 amino acids. The V gene lost 3 bases and the J gene lost 3 bases, with 12 bases spanning the gap. CDR1 and CDR2 (germline): MNHNS, SASEGT. The chain's CDR3 is CASSDRDSNYEQYF. CDR3 coding DNA: TGTGCCAGCAGTGACCGGGATTCAAACTACGAGCAGTACTTC.

Concerning this clonotype: Just one base apart from a much larger clone, this may be a read error. This rearrangement joins TRBV19 to TRBJ1-2, with TRBD1 matching over 9 bases. The CDR3 is 15 residues long. CDR1 is LNHDA and CDR2 is SQIVND in the germline V gene (reference sequence). The CDR3 sequence: CASSPRQGDNYGYTF. The CDR3 nucleotides are TGCGCCAGCAGCCCTAGACAGGGGGACAACTATGGCTACACCTTC.

About this clonotype itself: A much larger clone differs from this one at a single base, so this may be a read error. For the CDR3, the DNA is TGTGCCACCCGCCGGTTAGCGTATTCCTACGAGCAGTACTTC. This sequence encodes CATRRLAYSYEQYF. The chain uses TRBV28 and TRBJ2-7; a weak D match, TRBD2 (5 bases). The V and J ends lost 10 bases and 1 base respectively, with 17 bases between them. Germline assignment: CDR1 MDHEN and CDR2 SYDVKM. The CDR3 has 14 amino acids.

This clonotype was seen more than once but under ten times. The J gene is TRBJ1-1, the V gene TRBV20-1, with 7 bases that match TRBD1. The germline V gene encodes CDR1 DFQATT and CDR2 SNEGSKA (reference sequence). The V and J ends lost 6 bases and 2 bases, in that order; junction bases with no gene match: 9. This CDR3 region has 14 residues. In DNA form, the CDR3 reads TGCAGTGCCCCTCGGGACAGACTCAACACTGAAGCTTTCTTT. The encoded protein is CSAPRDRLNTEAFF.

J is TRBJ1-2 and V is TRBV5-1, with D possibly matching TRBD1 (6 bases). V was shortened by 0 bases and J by 3 bases, with 9 bases between the two germline ends. CDR3 length: 14 residues. Germline V gene sequence: CDR1 SGHRS, CDR2 YFSETQ. CDR3 protein: CASSLGRTDYGYTF. The CDR3 nucleotides are TGCGCCAGCAGCTTGGGACGGACAGACTATGGCTACACCTTC.

This chain uses TRBV7-2 with TRBJ2-7; 9 bases agree with TRBD1. Germline CDR1 SGHTA, CDR2 FQGNSA. V lost 0 bases and J lost 5; bases outside the gene matches: 5. The CDR3 is 15 amino acids. CDR3 residues: CASSLAGTGSDEQYF. CDR3 DNA: TGTGCCAGCAGCTTAGCCGGGACAGGGAGTGACGAGCAGTACTTC.

In the case of this clonotype: At one end, the junction sequence differs from germline, possibly due to a read error. The chain is built from TRBV6-1 and TRBJ2-7; the match to TRBD1 covers 11 bases. CDR3 length: 14 amino acids. CDR1 is MNHNS, CDR2 SASEGT, per germline. DNA for the CDR3: TGTGCCATCAGTCCCGGACAGGGGGCAAACGAGCAGTACTTC. Protein product: CAISPGQGANEQYF.

Comment on this clonotype: A much larger clone sits a single nucleotide away, making a read error possible. The rearrangement links TRBV6-1 to TRBJ1-1; no clear D. The CDR3 totals 14 residues. Trimming pared 4 bases from V and 2 bases from J, leaving 11 bases between. Looked up from germline, CDR1 is MNHNS and CDR2 is SASEGT. CDR3 coding DNA: TGTGCCAGCAGTGCCGTCAGTAGAAACACTGAAGCTTTCTTT. Translating it yields CASSAVSRNTEAFF.

On this clonotype: A much bigger clone sits one base away, suggesting this may be a read error. The V call is TRBV28, the J call TRBJ1-3; no firm D call. The CDR3 sequence is 15 residues long. Germline V gene sequence: CDR1 MDHEN, CDR2 SYDVKM. The CDR3 sequence is CASKRNLVSGDTIYF. CDR3 nucleotide sequence: TGTGCCAGCAAGCGGAATTTGGTCTCTGGAGACACCATATATTTT.

This clonotype came up many times. V and J are TRBV27 and TRBJ2-7, with D perhaps TRBD1 (6 bases). The CDR3 is 14 amino acids. Deletions cut 2 bases from V and 3 bases from J, with 11 bases between. From germline, CDR1 is MNHEY and CDR2 SMNVEV (reference sequence). This chain's CDR3 is CASSLAGASYEQYF. As DNA, the CDR3 is TGTGCCAGCAGTTTAGCAGGGGCGAGCTACGAGCAGTACTTC.

This clonotype was seen a handful of times. The gene calls are TRBV4-1 and TRBJ1-2; D is unclear. V lost 0 bases, J lost 0 bases, and 11 bases lay in between. Germline lookup yields CDR1 MGHRA and CDR2 YSYEKL. The length of the CDR3 is 16 residues. The CDR3 reads CASSQEWRTANYGYTF. In nucleotides, the CDR3 is TGCGCCAGCAGCCAAGAATGGAGGACGGCTAACTATGGCTACACCTTC.

The chain uses TRBV5-4 and TRBJ2-1; TRBD2 matches at 9 bases. Trimming took 2 bases from V and 8 from J; bases not matched to a gene: 8. Germline CDR1 and CDR2: SGHNT and YYREEE (reference sequence). The CDR3 runs 15 residues. The CDR3 DNA sequence: TGTGCCAGCAGCTTCGGGGTAGCGGGAGCGGATGAGCAGTTCTTC. It codes for CASSFGVAGADEQFF.

This clonotype was detected only a few times. This sequence joins TRBV20-1 and TRBJ2-1, with 9 bases lining up with TRBD2. Germline CDR1 reads DFQATT; CDR2 reads SNEGSKA (reference sequence). The V and J ends lost 1 base and 6 bases, in that order; junction bases with no gene match: 7. This CDR3 comprises 15 residues. The CDR3 DNA is TGCAGTGCTAGAGCTGCTAGCGGGATGCTCAATGAGCAGTTCTTC. Its protein is CSARAASGMLNEQFF.

This clonotype appeared once. The chain recombines TRBV4-2 with TRBJ1-5, with D possibly matching TRBD1 (6 bases). The CDR3 totals 15 residues. Trimming stripped 0 bases from V and 12 bases from J, with 18 bases between. The V gene's germline CDR1 is LGHNA and CDR2 YNFKEQ. The CDR3 region has the DNA TGTGCCAGCAGCCAAGATACAGGACAGCCAGCGGTCCAGCATTTT. Protein product: CASSQDTGQPAVQHF.

Details on this clonotype: A much more abundant neighbour one base away suggests this may be a read error. The chain is built from TRBV27 and TRBJ1-1; D gene uncertain. The CDR3 sequence is 12 residues long. CDR1 and CDR2 from the germline V gene are MNHEY and SMNVEV (reference sequence). The V end lost 8 bases, the J end lost 4 bases, and 11 bases lay between the germline ends. CDR3 loop: CASPRWGTEAFF. The CDR3 DNA reads as TGTGCCAGCCCCAGGTGGGGCACTGAAGCTTTCTTT.

The rearrangement links TRBV6-1 to TRBJ2-2; 7 bases are a match to TRBD1. Germline V gene sequence: CDR1 MNHNS, CDR2 SASEGT. The CDR3 sequence is 14 residues long. CDR3 amino acids: CPPPAGGSTGELFF. Written as DNA, the CDR3 is TGTCCTCCCCCGGCAGGGGGATCAACCGGGGAGCTGTTTTTT.

As to this clonotype: Its ends do not fully match the called genes, so a read error is possible. The V call is TRBV27, the J call TRBJ1-3; D call uncertain. The CDR3 is made up of 17 amino acids. From germline, CDR1 is MNHEY and CDR2 SMNVEV (reference sequence). CDR3 residues: CASSFIPPARSGNTICF. Here the CDR3 DNA reads TGTGCCAGCAGTTTCATCCCTCCGGCCCGCTCTGGAAACACCATATGTTTT.

This chain links TRBV20-1 with TRBJ2-5; 8 bases match TRBD1. This CDR3 is 14 amino acids long. The V and J ends lost 6 bases and 3 bases, in that order; junction bases with no gene match: 9. The germline gives CDR1 DFQATT, CDR2 SNEGSKA (reference sequence). The DNA for the CDR3 is TGCAGTGCGGAAGCGACAGGGGTTAAAGAGACCCAGTACTTC. Its translation: CSAEATGVKETQYF.

In regard to this clonotype: A much larger clone lies a single base off, so this may be a read error. V and J are TRBV27 and TRBJ1-2, with D unresolved. This CDR3 is 14 amino acids long. The germline V gene has CDR1 MNHEY and CDR2 SMNVEV (reference sequence). V was clipped by 5 bases and J by 0 bases, with 10 bases between them. In DNA, the CDR3 is TGTGCCAGCAGTCCGCCCCCGCCTAACTATGGCTACACCTTC. Its protein product is CASSPPPPNYGYTF.

As to this clonotype: A single base separates this from a much larger clone, so it may be a read error. This chain joins TRBV28 and TRBJ2-1; TRBD2 matches at 10 bases. The CDR3 contains 18 residues. Germline CDR1 reads MDHEN; CDR2 reads SYDVKM. Trimming cost V 6 bases and J 6 bases; bases outside gene matches: 17. The CDR3, as DNA: TGTGCCAGCAGCCCCACGGGGAGCGGGAGGGCCCGCGTCAATGAGCAGTTCTTC. Protein sequence: CASSPTGSGRARVNEQFF.